The next 14 T cell receptor beta chains were all read from a single sample in a study of PD-1 blockade in classical Hodgkin lymphoma. Libraries were prepared by immunoSEQ multiplex PCR; TCRdb keeps only in-frame clonotypes and omits some of them. In the table there are about 92,000 clones, 75% to 85% of which are singletons. Time point: cycle 4 day 1 (C4D1), after 6 weeks of nivolumab. Brentuximab vedotin exposure varied among the patients, all of whom had relapsed after autologous stem cell transplantation. Sequencing used peripheral blood mononuclear cells (PBMCs), obtained before the fourth cycle of nivolumab. Every receptor here comes from a human donor with classical Hodgkin lymphoma.

The rearrangement links TRBV5-4 to TRBJ2-3; TRBD2 is a possible D gene (6 bases). CDR1 and CDR2 (germline): SGHNT, YYREEE (reference sequence). V gave up 0 bases and J gave up 11 bases, with 22 bases separating them. The CDR3 is 16 amino acids. As DNA, the CDR3 is TGTGCCAGCAGCTTGGAGGGAGGTTCCCCCTTTAGGGTGCAGTATTTT. Translation gives CASSLEGGSPFRVQYF.

The V call is TRBV9, the J call TRBJ2-5; D possibly corresponds to TRBD2 (6 bases). The J call is in doubt because the DNA end fits TRBJ2-7 better. This CDR3 contains 13 residues. Looked up from germline, CDR1 is SGDLS and CDR2 is YYNGEE. As DNA, the CDR3 is TGTGCCAGCAGCCGGGAGAGCTCCTACGAGCAGTACTTC. Its translation: CASSRESSYEQYF.

The gene calls are TRBV5-4 and TRBJ2-2; 15 bases map to TRBD2. Trimming at V came to 4 bases and at J to 5 bases, leaving 9 bases not matched to a gene. The CDR3 loop spans 18 amino acids. In germline, CDR1 is SGHNT, CDR2 YYREEE (reference sequence). The CDR3 loop reads CASSAGLAGGLLTGELFF. The DNA of the CDR3 is TGTGCCAGCAGCGCCGGACTAGCGGGAGGGCTTTTGACCGGGGAGCTGTTTTTT.

The rearrangement joins TRBV28 to TRBJ2-6; D call uncertain. This CDR3 region has 13 residues. Germline V lookup: CDR1 MDHEN, CDR2 SYDVKM. V lost 3 bases to trimming and J lost 2 bases, with 2 bases between them. The CDR3 sequence is CASSFPGANVLTF. Written as DNA, the CDR3 is TGTGCCAGCAGTTTTCCTGGGGCCAACGTCCTGACTTTC.

The V and J genes are TRBV7-3 and TRBJ2-5; D is unclear. V lost 0 bases and J lost 2, with 13 bases in between. The CDR3 sequence is 16 residues long. In germline, CDR1 is SGHTA, CDR2 FQGTGA. CDR3 residues: CASSLTGVGFQETQYF. CDR3 coding DNA: TGTGCCAGCAGCTTAACAGGTGTTGGATTTCAAGAGACCCAGTACTTC.

The J gene is TRBJ2-7, the V gene TRBV5-1; D is uncertain. The CDR3 is made up of 13 amino acids. The germline gives CDR1 SGHRS, CDR2 YFSETQ. V lost 1 base to trimming and J lost 7 bases, with 12 bases between them. CDR3 amino acids: CASSLSPTEEQYF. CDR3 DNA sequence: TGCGCCAGCAGCTTGTCCCCGACGGAAGAGCAGTACTTC.

The chain links TRBV5-1 to TRBJ2-5, with a possible D match to TRBD2 (5 bases). The CDR3 totals 15 residues. Germline CDR1 SGHRS, CDR2 YFSETQ. V lost 0 bases to trimming and J lost 5 bases, with 14 bases between them. This CDR3 is CASSLDGSPWETQYF. CDR3 nucleotides: TGCGCCAGCAGCTTGGATGGGAGTCCCTGGGAGACCCAGTACTTC.

The chain couples TRBV5-4 to TRBJ1-1; 8 nucleotides line up with TRBD1. Germline CDR1 reads SGHNT; CDR2 reads YYREEE (reference sequence). This CDR3 is 15 amino acids long. V dropped 0 bases and J dropped 2; count of bases not matched to a gene: 3. The CDR3 sequence: CASSLGQGANTEAFF. CDR3 sequence (DNA): TGTGCCAGCAGCTTGGGTCAGGGGGCTAACACTGAAGCTTTCTTT.

The CDR3 spells CASSLRPISVKLFF. In DNA form, the CDR3 reads TGTGCCAGCAGCCTACGACCCATAAGTGTAAAACTGTTTTTT. The chain joins TRBV11-2 to TRBJ1-4; D not certain. Germline assignment: CDR1 SGHAT and CDR2 FQNNGV. V shed 5 bases and J shed 10 bases, with 17 bases lying between them. The CDR3 consists of 14 residues. The full variable domain, in which reference TRBV11-2 and TRBJ1-4 provide the parts outside the CDR3, is EAGVAQSPRYKIIEKRQSVAFWCNPISGHATLYWYQQILGQGPKLLIQFQNNGVVDDSQLPKDRFSAERLKGVDSTLKIQPAKLEDSAVYLCASSLRPISVKLFFGSGTQLSVL.

V gene TRBV9 combines with J gene TRBJ2-5; a weak D match, TRBD2 (6 bases). Germline CDR1 reads SGDLS; CDR2 reads YYNGEE. The CDR3 has 13 amino acids. Trimming cost V 0 bases and J 3 bases, with 6 bases left between them. The CDR3 DNA is TGTGCCAGCAGCGTAGCGGGAGAAGAGACCCAGTACTTC. As protein: CASSVAGEETQYF.

J is TRBJ2-5 and V is TRBV9; D is ambiguous. The CDR3 length is 12 residues. Germline values: CDR1 SGDLS, CDR2 YYNGEE. Trimming shortened V by 4 bases and J by 7 bases, and 11 bases separated the two germline ends. CDR3 residues: CASSHSTGTQYF. The CDR3 DNA is TGTGCCAGCAGCCACTCCACTGGGACCCAGTACTTC.

J is TRBJ2-5 and V is TRBV28, with 10 bases aligning to TRBD1. CDR1 MDHEN and CDR2 SYDVKM come from the germline V gene. The CDR3 extends over 14 amino acids. The V gene end was trimmed by 7 bases and the J gene end by 3 bases; junction bases not matched to a gene: 5. The CDR3 region is CASTLGTGEETQYF. The CDR3 DNA sequence: TGTGCCAGCACCCTAGGGACAGGGGAAGAGACCCAGTACTTC.

The chain employs TRBV9 and TRBJ2-1; D is unresolved. The CDR3 is 16 amino acids. Trimming removed 3 bases at V and 0 bases at J, with 13 bases between. Germline CDR1 and CDR2: SGDLS and YYNGEE. The CDR3 here is CASSALEVSSYNEQFF. CDR3 coding DNA: TGTGCCAGCAGCGCCCTCGAGGTAAGCTCCTACAATGAGCAGTTCTTC.

In DNA, the CDR3 is TGCAGCGTTGAAGATCAAGGGACAGGGCTGGAGCAGTACTTC. It yields the protein CSVEDQGTGLEQYF. The rearrangement uses TRBV29-1 and TRBJ2-7; 9 bases match TRBD1. V trimming: 0 bases; J trimming: 7 bases; junction bases outside the gene matches: 7. CDR1 is SQVTM, CDR2 ANQGSEA, per germline. This CDR3 spans 14 amino acids.